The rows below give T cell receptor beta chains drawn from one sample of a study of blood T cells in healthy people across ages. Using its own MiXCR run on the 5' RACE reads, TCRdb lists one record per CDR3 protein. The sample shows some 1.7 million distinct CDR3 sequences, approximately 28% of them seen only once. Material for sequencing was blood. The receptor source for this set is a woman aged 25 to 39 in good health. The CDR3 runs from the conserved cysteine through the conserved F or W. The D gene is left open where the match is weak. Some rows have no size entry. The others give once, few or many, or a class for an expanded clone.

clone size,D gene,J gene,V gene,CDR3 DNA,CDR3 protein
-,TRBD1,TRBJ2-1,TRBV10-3,TGTGCCATCAGTGAACCGGGACAGCACAATGAGCAGTTCTTC,CAISEPGQHNEQFF
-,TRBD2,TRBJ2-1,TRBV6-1,TGTGCCAGCAGTGATGGGACTAGGCGGGATTTTACCGGTGAGCAGTTCTTC,CASSDGTRRDFTGEQFF
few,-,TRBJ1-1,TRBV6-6,TGTGCCAGCAGTTACGGGTTTGGAGGGGAGGCTTTCTTT,CASSYGFGGEAFF
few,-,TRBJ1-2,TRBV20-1,TGCAGTGCTCCCCCTACCCCGGGGGGGGGATCTGGCTACACCTTC,CSAPPTPGGGSGYTF
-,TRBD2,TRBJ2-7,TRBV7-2,TGTGCCAGCAGCTTAGGCGGACTAGCGGGAGTTCCTGGGCAGTACTTC,CASSLGGLAGVPGQYF
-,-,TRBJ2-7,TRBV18,TGTGCCAGCTCACCAATGGACGGCGAGCAGTACTTC,CASSPMDGEQYF
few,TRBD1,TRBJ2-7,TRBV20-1,TGCAGTGCTACCTCCCGGGACAGGCGATACTCCTACGAGCAGTACTTC,CSATSRDRRYSYEQYF
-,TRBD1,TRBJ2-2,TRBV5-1,TGCGCCAGCAGCGAGGGGACAGTCACCGGGGAGCTGTTTTTT,CASSEGTVTGELFF
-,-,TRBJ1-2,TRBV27,TGTGCCAGCAGACCAGGGAGTTCTAACTATGGCTACACCTTC,CASRPGSSNYGYTF
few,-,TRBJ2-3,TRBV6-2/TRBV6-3,TGTGCCAGCAGTTTACTTTTTGGAGACCCAGGCAGCACAGATACGCAGTATTTT,CASSLLFGDPGSTDTQYF
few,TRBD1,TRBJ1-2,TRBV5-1,TGCGCCAGCAGCGGGACAGGGGCGAATGGCTACACCTTC,CASSGTGANGYTF
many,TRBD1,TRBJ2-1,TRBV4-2,TGTGCCAGCAGCCACCGGACAGGGGAAGGTGAGCAGTTCTTC,CASSHRTGEGEQFF
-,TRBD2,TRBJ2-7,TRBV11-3,TGTGCCAGCAGCCCGGGACTAGATGGGACCTACAATGAGCAGTACTTC,CASSPGLDGTYNEQYF
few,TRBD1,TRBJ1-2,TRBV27,TGTGCCAGCAGTTTAAGGCAGGGGGGTAGCTATGGCTACACCTTC,CASSLRQGGSYGYTF
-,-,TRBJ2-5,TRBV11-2,TGTGCCAGCAGCTTAGAAGGCGCATCCGGCACCTCCGCCCAAGAGACCCAGTACTTC,CASSLEGASGTSAQETQYF
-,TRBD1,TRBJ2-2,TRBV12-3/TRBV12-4,TGTGCCCGCAGTTTGCAGGGGGCGTTCGGGGAGCTGTTTTTT,CARSLQGAFGELFF
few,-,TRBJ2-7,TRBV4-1,TGCGCCAGCAGCCAAGGAGACAGGTTCTCCTACGAGCAGTACTTC,CASSQGDRFSYEQYF
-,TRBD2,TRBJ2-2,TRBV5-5,TGTGCCAGCAGCTCGCGGGGGGGCGCGAACACCGGGGAGCTGTTTTTT,CASSSRGGANTGELFF
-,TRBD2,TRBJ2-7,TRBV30,TGTGCCTGGAGCCCACTCGGGACTAGCGGTCGTTTTCAGCAGTACTTC,CAWSPLGTSGRFQQYF
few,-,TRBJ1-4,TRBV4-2,TGTGCCAGCAGCCGACAGACAGCAACTAATGAAAAACTGTTTTTT,CASSRQTATNEKLFF
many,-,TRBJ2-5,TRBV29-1,TGCAGCATTTCGGGATCCCGAGAGACCCAGTACTTC,CSISGSRETQYF
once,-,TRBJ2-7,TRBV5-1,TGCGCCAGCAGTGCCGGTAGGGGACTCGACGAGCAGTACTTC,CASSAGRGLDEQYF
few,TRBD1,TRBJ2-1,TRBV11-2,TGTGCCAGCAGCACAGGCAGGGGGCGATTTACGGACAATGAGCAGTTCTTC,CASSTGRGRFTDNEQFF
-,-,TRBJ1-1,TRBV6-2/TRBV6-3,TGTGCCAGCACCAAGGGACAGAACACTGAAGCTTTCTTT,CASTKGQNTEAFF
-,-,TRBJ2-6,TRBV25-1,TGTGCCAGCAGTGCCCGGGACTCTGGGGCCAACGTCCTGACTTTC,CASSARDSGANVLTF
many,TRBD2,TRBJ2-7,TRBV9,TGTGCCAGCAGCCCCGCCGGGAGGGCCTACGAGCAGTACTTC,CASSPAGRAYEQYF
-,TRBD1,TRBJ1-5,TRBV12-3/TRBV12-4,TGTGCCAGCACCAGGACAGGTTTAAGGTCCCAGCATTTT,CASTRTGLRSQHF
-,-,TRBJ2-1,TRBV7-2,TGTGCCAGCAGCTTCGGGGACCACCAGTTCTTC,CASSFGDHQFF
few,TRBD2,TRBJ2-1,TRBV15,TGTGCCACCAGCATGAGACTAGCGGAAGGCAATGAGCAGTTCTTC,CATSMRLAEGNEQFF
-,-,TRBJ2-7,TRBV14,TGTGCCAGCAGCCAAGGGGCGAACTACGAGCAGTACTTC,CASSQGANYEQYF
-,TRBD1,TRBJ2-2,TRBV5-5,TGTGCAGCCCGGGACAGCTACACCGGGGAGCTGTTTTTT,CAARDSYTGELFF
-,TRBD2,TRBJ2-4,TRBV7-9,TGTGCCAGCAGCTTAGCGGCGGGGGGGCTGCACATTCAGTACTTC,CASSLAAGGLHIQYF
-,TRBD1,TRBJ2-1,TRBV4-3,TGCGCCAGCAGCCAAGATCGGCGGGACAGGCTACTGAATGAGCAGTTCTTC,CASSQDRRDRLLNEQFF
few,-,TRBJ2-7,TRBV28,TGTGCCAGCAGTTTTTTGATCGGAGGGACTTACGAGCAGTACTTC,CASSFLIGGTYEQYF
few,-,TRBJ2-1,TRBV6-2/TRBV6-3,TGTGCCAGCAGCCTTAGCATCCATGAGCAGTTCTTC,CASSLSIHEQFF
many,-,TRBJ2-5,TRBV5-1,TGCGCCAGCAGCAAAGACGGGACTTTAGGGGAGACCCAGTACTTC,CASSKDGTLGETQYF
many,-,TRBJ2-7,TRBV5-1,TGCGCCAGCACGCTCGGCAGAGGCTACGAGCAGTACTTC,CASTLGRGYEQYF
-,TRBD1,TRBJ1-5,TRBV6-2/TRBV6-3,TGTGCCAGCAGTTACGAACAGGGGTTGGGCAATCAGCCCCAGCATTTT,CASSYEQGLGNQPQHF
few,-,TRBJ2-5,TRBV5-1,TGCGCCAGCAGCTTGGGCGTACTCTCAGAGACCCAGTACTTC,CASSLGVLSETQYF
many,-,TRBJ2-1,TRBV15,TGTGCCACCAGCAGAGATCAGAGTGAGCAGTTCTTC,CATSRDQSEQFF
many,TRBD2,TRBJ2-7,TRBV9,TGTGCCAGCAGCGTAGCCCCTCTAGCGGGAGTCTACGAGCAGTACTTC,CASSVAPLAGVYEQYF
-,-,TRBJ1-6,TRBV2,TGTGCCAGTTTCTCACAGGGACTGGTTTCACCCCTCCACTTT,CASFSQGLVSPLHF
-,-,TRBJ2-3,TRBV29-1,TGCAGCGTTCTCGAGTGGGCACGGGAAAGCACAGATACGCAGTATTTT,CSVLEWARESTDTQYF
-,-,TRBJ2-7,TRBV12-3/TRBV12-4,TGTGCCAGCAGCAAAGCGGGTCAGGGAGGAAACGAGCAGTACTTC,CASSKAGQGGNEQYF
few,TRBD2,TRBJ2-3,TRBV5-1,TGCGCCAGCAGCTTGCCTAGCGGGGTCACAGATACGCAGTATTTT,CASSLPSGVTDTQYF
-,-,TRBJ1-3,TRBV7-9,TGTGCCAGCAGTCGCACGGAAAACACCATATATTTT,CASSRTENTIYF
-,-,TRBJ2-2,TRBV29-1,TGCAGCGTTCGTTTTAGCGCGACCACCGGGGAGCTGTTTTTT,CSVRFSATTGELFF
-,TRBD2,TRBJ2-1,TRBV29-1,TGCAGCGTTGTGCCCGTGGGGCTAGCGGGAGGACAGTTTGAGCAGTTCTTC,CSVVPVGLAGGQFEQFF
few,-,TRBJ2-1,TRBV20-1,TGCAGTGCTAGCGGAGGCCTAGCAGACTACAATGAGCAGTTCTTC,CSASGGLADYNEQFF
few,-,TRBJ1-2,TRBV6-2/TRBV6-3,TGTGCCAGCAGTTACCCGGGAGGGAGCAATGGCTACACCTTC,CASSYPGGSNGYTF
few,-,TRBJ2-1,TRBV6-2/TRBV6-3,TGTGCCAGCAGTTCCCTTTTCAATGAGCAGTTCTTC,CASSSLFNEQFF
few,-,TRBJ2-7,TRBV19,TGTGCCAGTAGCGGACAGATCGACGAGCAGTACTTC,CASSGQIDEQYF
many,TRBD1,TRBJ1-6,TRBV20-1,TGCAGTGCTAGTACAGGGGGGAATTCACCCCTCCACTTT,CSASTGGNSPLHF